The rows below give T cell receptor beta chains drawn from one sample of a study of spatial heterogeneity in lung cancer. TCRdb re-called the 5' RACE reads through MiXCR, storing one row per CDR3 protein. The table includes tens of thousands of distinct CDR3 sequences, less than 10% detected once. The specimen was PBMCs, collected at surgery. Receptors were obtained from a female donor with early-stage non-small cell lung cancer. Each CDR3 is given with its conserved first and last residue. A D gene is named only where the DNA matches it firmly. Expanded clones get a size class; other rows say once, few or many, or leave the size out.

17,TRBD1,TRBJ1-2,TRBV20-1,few,TGCAGTGCTAGATCACAAGTCCCTCCAACGACAGGGAGTAGCTACACCTTC,CSARSQVPPTTGSSYTF
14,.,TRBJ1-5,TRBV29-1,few,TGCAGCGTTGTACAGGGCGATAGCAATCAGCCCCAGCATTTT,CSVVQGDSNQPQHF
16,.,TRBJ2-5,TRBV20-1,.,TGCAGTGCTCAAGGGGGGGCTAGCGGAGAACAAGAGACCCAGTACTTC,CSAQGGASGEQETQYF
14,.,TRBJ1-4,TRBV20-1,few,TGCAGTGCTGTGAAGGACCCGTTTAATGAAAAACTGTTTTTT,CSAVKDPFNEKLFF
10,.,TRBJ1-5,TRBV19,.,TGTGCCAGTAACGATCAGCCCCAGCATTTT,CASNDQPQHF
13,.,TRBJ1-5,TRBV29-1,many,TGCAGCGTTGGGGGGGGGCAGAATCAGCCCCAGCATTTT,CSVGGGQNQPQHF
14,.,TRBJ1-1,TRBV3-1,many,TGTGCCAGCAGCCAAGGACAGCCGAACACTGAAGCTTTCTTT,CASSQGQPNTEAFF
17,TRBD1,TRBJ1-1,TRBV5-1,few,TGCGCCAGCAGCTTCGCACCACAGGGGGGACTGAACACTGAAGCTTTCTTT,CASSFAPQGGLNTEAFF
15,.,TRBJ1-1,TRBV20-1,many,TGCAGTGCTAGCGGGGGACCTTCGATGAACACTGAAGCTTTCTTT,CSASGGPSMNTEAFF
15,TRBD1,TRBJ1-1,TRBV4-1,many,TGCGCCAGCAGCGGCCGACAGGGAGCGGCCACTGAAGCTTTCTTT,CASSGRQGAATEAFF
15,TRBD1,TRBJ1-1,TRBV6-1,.,TGTGCCAGCAGGACCGACAGGGCGATGAACACTGAAGCTTTCTTT,CASRTDRAMNTEAFF